This is a list of T cell receptor beta chains from one sample in a study of T cells after yellow fever vaccination. TCRdb re-called the 5' RACE reads through MiXCR, storing one row per CDR3 protein. The sample has 500,000 to 650,000 distinct CDR3 sequences; 17% are singletons. Sequenced here: PBMCs, sampled about 5 days after the first yellow fever vaccination. Receptors originate from a man younger than 30 who received the YFV17D yellow fever vaccine. The CDR3 runs from the conserved cysteine through the conserved F or W. The order of the fields is CDR3 protein, CDR3 DNA, J gene, V gene, clone size, D gene. D genes are given only for firm matches. Clone size is shown for a subset of rows, as once, few, many or a class of expanded clone.

CDR3: CASSGGLGKETQYF
DNA: TGTGCCAGCAGTGGAGGACTAGGCAAGGAGACCCAGTACTTC
J: TRBJ2-5
V: TRBV18
size: few
D: TRBD2

CDR3: CASSKARRVARSAHTEAFF
DNA: TGTGCCAGCAGCAAAGCGCGTAGGGTGGCACGGAGTGCCCACACTGAAGCTTTCTTT
J: TRBJ1-1
V: TRBV21-1
size: -
D: -

CDR3: CASSPTIQGGDTGELFF
DNA: TGTGCCAGCAGCCCAACCATTCAGGGGGGCGACACCGGGGAGCTGTTTTTT
J: TRBJ2-2
V: TRBV5-4
size: -
D: -

CDR3: CASSQISGGPTGEQYF
DNA: TGTGCCAGCAGCCAAATTAGCGGGGGCCCGACGGGCGAGCAGTACTTC
J: TRBJ2-7
V: TRBV14
size: many
D: TRBD2

CDR3: CASSQDPLSSYNEQFF
DNA: TGCGCCAGCAGCCAGGATCCTTTAAGCTCCTACAATGAGCAGTTCTTC
J: TRBJ2-1
V: TRBV4-3
size: many
D: -

CDR3: CASSYEAGREGRAFF
DNA: TGTGCCAGCAGTTACGAAGCAGGGCGTGAGGGGCGAGCTTTCTTT
J: TRBJ1-1
V: TRBV6-5
size: -
D: -

CDR3: CASSGHDRGGGETQYF
DNA: TGTGCCAGCAGTGGTCATGATCGAGGTGGCGGAGAGACCCAGTACTTC
J: TRBJ2-5
V: TRBV25-1
size: -
D: -

CDR3: CAISAATGDYGYTF
DNA: TGTGCCATCAGTGCCGCAACAGGGGACTATGGCTACACCTTC
J: TRBJ1-2
V: TRBV10-3
size: once
D: TRBD1

CDR3: CASSYSSGGAESYNEQFF
DNA: TGTGCCAGCAGTTACTCTAGCGGGGGGGCCGAGTCCTACAATGAGCAGTTCTTC
J: TRBJ2-1
V: TRBV6-5
size: -
D: TRBD2

CDR3: CASSLKRGVLETQYF
DNA: TGTGCCAGCAGCTTGAAGCGGGGGGTCTTAGAGACCCAGTACTTC
J: TRBJ2-5
V: TRBV7-2
size: -
D: TRBD2

CDR3: CSARAGFSHYGYTF
DNA: TGCAGTGCTAGAGCCGGGTTTAGTCACTATGGCTACACCTTC
J: TRBJ1-2
V: TRBV20-1
size: few
D: -

CDR3: CASSPYGGVNTEAFF
DNA: TGTGCCAGCAGCCCCTACGGGGGGGTGAACACTGAAGCTTTCTTT
J: TRBJ1-1
V: TRBV9
size: -
D: -